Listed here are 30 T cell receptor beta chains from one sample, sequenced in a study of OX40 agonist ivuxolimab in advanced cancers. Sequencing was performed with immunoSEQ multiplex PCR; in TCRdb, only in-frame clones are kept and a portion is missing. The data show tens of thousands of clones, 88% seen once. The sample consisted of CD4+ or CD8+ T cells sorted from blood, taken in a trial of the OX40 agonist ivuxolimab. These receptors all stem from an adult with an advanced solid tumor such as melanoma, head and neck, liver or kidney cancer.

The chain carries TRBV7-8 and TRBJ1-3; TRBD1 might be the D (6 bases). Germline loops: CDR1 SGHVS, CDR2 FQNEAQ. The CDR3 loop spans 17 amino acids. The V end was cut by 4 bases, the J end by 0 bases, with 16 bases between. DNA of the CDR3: TGTGCCAGCAGCTCAAGGTTCCGGGACAACTCTGGAAACACCATATATTTT. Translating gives CASSSRFRDNSGNTIYF. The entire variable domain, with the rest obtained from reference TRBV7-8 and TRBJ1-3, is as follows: GAGVSQSPRYKVAKRGQDVALRCDPISGHVSLFWYQQALGQGPEFLTYFQNEAQLDKSGLPSDRFFAERPEGSVSTLKIQRTQQEDSAVYLCASSSRFRDNSGNTIYFGEGSWLTVV.

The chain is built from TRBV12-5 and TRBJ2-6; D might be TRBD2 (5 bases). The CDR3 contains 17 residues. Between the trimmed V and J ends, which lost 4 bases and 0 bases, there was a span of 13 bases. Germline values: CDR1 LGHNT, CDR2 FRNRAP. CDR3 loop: CASGSRKGSSGANVLTF. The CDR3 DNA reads TGTGCTAGTGGTTCCCGGAAAGGGAGCTCTGGGGCCAACGTCCTGACTTTC.

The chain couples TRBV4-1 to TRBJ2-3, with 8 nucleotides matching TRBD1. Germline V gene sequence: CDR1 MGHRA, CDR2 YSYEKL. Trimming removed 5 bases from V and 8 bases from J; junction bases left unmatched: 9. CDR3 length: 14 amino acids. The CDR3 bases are TGCGCCAGCAGCAATTCGGACAGGGCCGGTACGCAGTATTTT. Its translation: CASSNSDRAGTQYF.

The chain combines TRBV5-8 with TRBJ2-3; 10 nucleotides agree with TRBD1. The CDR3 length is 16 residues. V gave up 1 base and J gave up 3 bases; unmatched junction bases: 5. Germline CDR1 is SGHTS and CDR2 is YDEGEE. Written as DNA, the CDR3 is TGTGCCAGCAGCTTGTGGGACAGGGGTCTGACAGATACGCAGTATTTT. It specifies CASSLWDRGLTDTQYF. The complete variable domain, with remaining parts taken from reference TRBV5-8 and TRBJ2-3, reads EAGVTQSPTHLIKTRGQQATLRCSPISGHTSVYWYQQALGLGLQFLLWYDEGEERNRGNFPPRFSGRQFPNYSSELNVNALELEDSALYLCASSLWDRGLTDTQYFGPGTRLTVL.

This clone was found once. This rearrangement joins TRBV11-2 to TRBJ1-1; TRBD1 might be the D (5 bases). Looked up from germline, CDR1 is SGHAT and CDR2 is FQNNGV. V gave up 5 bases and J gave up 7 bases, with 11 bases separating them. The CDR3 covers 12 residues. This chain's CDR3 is CASSTAGGEAFF. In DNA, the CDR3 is TGTGCCAGCAGCACAGCCGGGGGTGAAGCTTTCTTT.

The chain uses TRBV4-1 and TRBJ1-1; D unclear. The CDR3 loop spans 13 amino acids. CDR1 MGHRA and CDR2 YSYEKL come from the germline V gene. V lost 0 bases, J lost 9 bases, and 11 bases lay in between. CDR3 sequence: CASSQDWERKAFF. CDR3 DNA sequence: TGCGCCAGCAGCCAAGATTGGGAACGGAAAGCTTTCTTT.

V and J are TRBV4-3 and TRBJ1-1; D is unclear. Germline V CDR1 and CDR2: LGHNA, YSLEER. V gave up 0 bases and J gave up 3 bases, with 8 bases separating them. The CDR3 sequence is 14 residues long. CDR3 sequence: CASSQDLDHTEAFF. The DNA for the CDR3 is TGCGCCAGCAGCCAAGATTTGGACCACACTGAAGCTTTCTTT.

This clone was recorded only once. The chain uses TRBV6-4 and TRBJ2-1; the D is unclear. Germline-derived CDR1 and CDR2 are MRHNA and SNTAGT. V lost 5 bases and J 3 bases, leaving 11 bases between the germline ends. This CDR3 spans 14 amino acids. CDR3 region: CASSPRTSYNEQFF. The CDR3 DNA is TGTGCCAGCAGTCCCCGGACCAGCTACAATGAGCAGTTCTTC.

The CDR3 sequence: CASGGTSGYEQYF. The CDR3 nucleotides are TGTGCCAGCGGGGGGACTAGCGGTTACGAGCAGTACTTC. The chain couples TRBV6-6 to TRBJ2-7, with 11 bases lining up with TRBD2. The CDR3 has 13 residues. After removal of 8 bases from V and 4 bases from J, the junction contained 4 bases not matched to a gene. The V gene's germline CDR1 is MNHNY and CDR2 SVGAGI (reference sequence).

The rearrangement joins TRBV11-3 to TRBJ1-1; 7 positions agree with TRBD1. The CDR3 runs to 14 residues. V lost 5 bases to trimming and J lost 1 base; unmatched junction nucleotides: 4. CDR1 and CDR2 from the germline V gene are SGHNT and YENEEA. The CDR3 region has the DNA TGTGCCAGCAGCCCAGGACAGGCGAACACTGAAGCTTTCTTT. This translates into CASSPGQANTEAFF.

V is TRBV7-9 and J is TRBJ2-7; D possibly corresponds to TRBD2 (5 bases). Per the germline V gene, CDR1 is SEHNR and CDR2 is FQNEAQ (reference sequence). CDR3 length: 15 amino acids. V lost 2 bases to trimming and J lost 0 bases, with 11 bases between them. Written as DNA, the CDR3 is TGTGCCAGCAGCTTACTAGCAGCAAGCTCCTACGAGCAGTACGTC. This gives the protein CASSLLAASSYEQYV.

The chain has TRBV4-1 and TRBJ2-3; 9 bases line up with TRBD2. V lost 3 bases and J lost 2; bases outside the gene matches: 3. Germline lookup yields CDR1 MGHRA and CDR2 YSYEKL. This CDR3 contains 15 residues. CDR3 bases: TGCGCCAGCAGCCAGTCTAGCGGGGACACAGATACGCAGTATTTT. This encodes CASSQSSGDTDTQYF.

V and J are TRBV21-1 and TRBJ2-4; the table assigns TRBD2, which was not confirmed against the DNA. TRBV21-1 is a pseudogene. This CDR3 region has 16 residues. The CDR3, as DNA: TGTGCCAGCAACCCGTGGCGGGGGAGAGCCAAAAACATTCAGTACTTC. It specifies CASNPWRGRAKNIQYF.

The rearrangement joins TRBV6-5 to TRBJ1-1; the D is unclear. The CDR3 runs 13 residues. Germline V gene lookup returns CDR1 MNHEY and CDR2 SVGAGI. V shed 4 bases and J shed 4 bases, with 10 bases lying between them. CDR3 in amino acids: CASSFSVGTEAFF. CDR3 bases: TGTGCCAGCAGTTTTTCGGTAGGCACTGAAGCTTTCTTT.

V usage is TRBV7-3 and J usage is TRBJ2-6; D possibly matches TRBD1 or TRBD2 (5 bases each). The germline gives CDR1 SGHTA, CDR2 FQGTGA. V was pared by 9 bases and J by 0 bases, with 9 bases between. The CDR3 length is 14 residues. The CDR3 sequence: CASRGVSGANVLTF. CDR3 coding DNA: TGTGCCAGTAGAGGGGTCTCTGGGGCCAACGTCCTGACTTTC.

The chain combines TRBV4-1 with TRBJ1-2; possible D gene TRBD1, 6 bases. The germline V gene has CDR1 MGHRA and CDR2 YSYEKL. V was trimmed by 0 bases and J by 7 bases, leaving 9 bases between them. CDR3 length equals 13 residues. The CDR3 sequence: CASSQDRGSGYTF. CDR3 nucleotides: TGCGCCAGCAGCCAAGATAGGGGGTCTGGCTACACCTTC.

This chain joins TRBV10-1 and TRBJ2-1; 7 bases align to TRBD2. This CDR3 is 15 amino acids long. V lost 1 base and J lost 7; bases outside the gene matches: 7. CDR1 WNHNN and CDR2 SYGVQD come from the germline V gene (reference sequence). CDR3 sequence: CASSEFPRTRNEQFF. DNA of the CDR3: TGCGCCAGCAGTGAGTTTCCTAGGACTAGGAATGAGCAGTTCTTC.

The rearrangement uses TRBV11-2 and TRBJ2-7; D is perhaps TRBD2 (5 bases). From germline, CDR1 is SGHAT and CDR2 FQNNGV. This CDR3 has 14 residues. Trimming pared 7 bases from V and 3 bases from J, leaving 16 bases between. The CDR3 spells CASTWGADFYEQYF. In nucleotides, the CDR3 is TGTGCCAGCACCTGGGGAGCGGATTTCTACGAGCAGTACTTC.

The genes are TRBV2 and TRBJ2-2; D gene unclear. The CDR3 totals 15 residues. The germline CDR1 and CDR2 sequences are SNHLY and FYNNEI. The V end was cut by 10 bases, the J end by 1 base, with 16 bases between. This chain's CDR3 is CAINWAGVNTGELFF. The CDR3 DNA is TGTGCCATCAACTGGGCAGGCGTGAACACCGGGGAGCTGTTTTTT. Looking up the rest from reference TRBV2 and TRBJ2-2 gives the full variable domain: EPEVTQTPSHQVTQMGQEVILRCVPISNHLYFYWYRQILGQKVEFLVSFYNNEISEKSEIFDDQFSVERPDGSNFTLKIRSTKLEDSAMYFCAINWAGVNTGELFFGEGSRLTVL.

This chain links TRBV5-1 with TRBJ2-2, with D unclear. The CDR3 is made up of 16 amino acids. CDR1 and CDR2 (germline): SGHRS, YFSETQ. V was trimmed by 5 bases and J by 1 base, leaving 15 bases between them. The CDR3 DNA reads TGCGCCAGCAGTTCTCCGGAAGAAGGGAACACCGGGGAGCTGTTTTTT. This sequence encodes CASSSPEEGNTGELFF.

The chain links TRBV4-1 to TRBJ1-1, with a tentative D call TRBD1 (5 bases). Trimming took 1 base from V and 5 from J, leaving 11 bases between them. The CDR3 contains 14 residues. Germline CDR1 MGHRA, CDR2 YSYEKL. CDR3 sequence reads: CASSQAGTRTEAFF. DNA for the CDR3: TGCGCCAGCAGCCAAGCCGGGACTCGAACTGAAGCTTTCTTT.

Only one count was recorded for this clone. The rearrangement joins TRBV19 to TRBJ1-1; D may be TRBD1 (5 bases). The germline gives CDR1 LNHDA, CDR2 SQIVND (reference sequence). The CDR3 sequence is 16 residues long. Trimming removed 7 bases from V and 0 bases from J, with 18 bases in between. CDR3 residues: CASTPGAGGMNTEAFF. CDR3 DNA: TGTGCCAGTACCCCCGGGGCAGGCGGCATGAACACTGAAGCTTTCTTT.

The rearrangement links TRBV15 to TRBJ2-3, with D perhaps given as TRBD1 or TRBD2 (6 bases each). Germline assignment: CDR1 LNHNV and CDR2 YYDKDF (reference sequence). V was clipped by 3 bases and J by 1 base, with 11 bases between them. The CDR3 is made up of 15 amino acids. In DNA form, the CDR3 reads TGTGCCACCAGCAGTGGGGGGCAGGGCACAGATACGCAGTATTTT. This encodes CATSSGGQGTDTQYF.

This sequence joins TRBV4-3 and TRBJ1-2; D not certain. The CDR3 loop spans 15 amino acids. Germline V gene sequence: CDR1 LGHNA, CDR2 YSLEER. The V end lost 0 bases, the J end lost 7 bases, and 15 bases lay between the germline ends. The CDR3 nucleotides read TGCGCCAGCAGCCAAGATAGATCCCTGCTGGGTGGCTACACCTTC. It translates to CASSQDRSLLGGYTF.

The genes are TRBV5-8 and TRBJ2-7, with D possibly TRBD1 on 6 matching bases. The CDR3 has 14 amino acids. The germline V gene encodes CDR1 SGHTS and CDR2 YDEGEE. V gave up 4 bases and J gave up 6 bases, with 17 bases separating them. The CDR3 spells CASSKNTGIAEQYF. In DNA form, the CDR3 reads TGTGCCAGCAGCAAAAATACAGGGATAGCCGAGCAGTACTTC.

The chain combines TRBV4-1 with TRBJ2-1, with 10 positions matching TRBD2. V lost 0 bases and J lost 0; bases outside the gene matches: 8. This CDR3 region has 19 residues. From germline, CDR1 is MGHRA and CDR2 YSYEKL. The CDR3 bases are TGCGCCAGCAGCCAAGATCAACTACTAGCGGGATACTCCTACAATGAGCAGTTCTTC. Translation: CASSQDQLLAGYSYNEQFF.

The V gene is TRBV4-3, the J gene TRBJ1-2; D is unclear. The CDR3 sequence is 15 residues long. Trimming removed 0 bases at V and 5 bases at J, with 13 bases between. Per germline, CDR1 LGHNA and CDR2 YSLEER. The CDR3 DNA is TGCGCCAGCAGCCAAGAAGTTGAAACTGATTATGGCTACACCTTC. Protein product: CASSQEVETDYGYTF.

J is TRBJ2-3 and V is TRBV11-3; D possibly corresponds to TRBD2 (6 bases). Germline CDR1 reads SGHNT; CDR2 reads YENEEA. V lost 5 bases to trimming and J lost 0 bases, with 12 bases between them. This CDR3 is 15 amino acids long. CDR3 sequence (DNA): TGTGCCAGCAGCCCGAGGAGGGAGAGCACAGATACGCAGTATTTT. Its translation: CASSPRRESTDTQYF.

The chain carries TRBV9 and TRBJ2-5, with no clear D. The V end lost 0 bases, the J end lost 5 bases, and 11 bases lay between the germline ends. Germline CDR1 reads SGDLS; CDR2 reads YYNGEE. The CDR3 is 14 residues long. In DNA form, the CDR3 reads TGTGCCAGCAGCGTAGGAGGATCTACGGAGACCCAGTACTTC. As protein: CASSVGGSTETQYF.

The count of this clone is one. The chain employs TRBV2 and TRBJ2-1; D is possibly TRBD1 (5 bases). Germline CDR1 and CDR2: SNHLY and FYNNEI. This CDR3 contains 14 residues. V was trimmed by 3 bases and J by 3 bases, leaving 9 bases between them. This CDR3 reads CASSELDSYNEQFF. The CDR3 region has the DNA TGTGCCAGCAGTGAGTTAGACAGCTACAATGAGCAGTTCTTC.